These 9 T cell receptor beta chains were all obtained from the same sample, sequenced in a study of shared clonotypes between healthy human individuals. Assay used: immunoSEQ multiplex PCR; TCRdb lists only in-frame clones, some missing. This table holds roughly 520,000 clones, approximately 95% found once. The sample consisted of naive CD4+ T cells sorted from blood. Subset given: CD45RA+ positively selected. The receptors stem from a woman aged 25 to 39 in good health.

The chain has TRBV10-3 and TRBJ2-1; 10 bases are a match to TRBD2. CDR1 is ENHRY, CDR2 SYGVKD, per germline. V trimming: 11 bases; J trimming: 8 bases; junction bases outside the gene matches: 9. The CDR3 totals 13 residues. The CDR3 DNA reads TGTGCCTCCGGGACTAGCGTTTCCCATGAGCAGTTCTTC. Its translation is CASGTSVSHEQFF.

V and J are TRBV2 and TRBJ1-1; D remains ambiguous. The CDR3 runs 13 residues. V lost 6 bases, J lost 1 base, and 9 bases lay in between. The germline V gene has CDR1 SNHLY and CDR2 FYNNEI. The CDR3 bases are TGTGCCAGCAGCTTAGACGGGAACACTGAAGCTTTCTTT. Protein: CASSLDGNTEAFF.

The chain combines TRBV5-1 with TRBJ2-7, with D perhaps TRBD1 (6 bases). The CDR3 is made up of 14 amino acids. Trimming stripped 4 bases from V and 0 bases from J, with 11 bases between. Germline V gene lookup returns CDR1 SGHRS and CDR2 YFSETQ. In DNA, the CDR3 is TGCGCCAGCAGCGTCGACAGGTTCTCCTACGAGCAGTACTTC. Translated: CASSVDRFSYEQYF.

The rearrangement uses TRBV28 and TRBJ1-5, with D maybe TRBD1 (6 bases). V was trimmed by 10 bases and J by 4 bases, leaving 14 bases between them. This CDR3 contains 13 residues. Per germline, CDR1 MDHEN and CDR2 SYDVKM. The CDR3 DNA sequence: TGTGCCACCACCCGGGACATAAATCAGCCCCAGCATTTT. Translating it yields CATTRDINQPQHF.

The chain uses TRBV2 and TRBJ2-1; 8 bases line up with TRBD1. Trimming removed 8 bases from V and 15 bases from J; junction bases left unmatched: 9. The germline V gene encodes CDR1 SNHLY and CDR2 FYNNEI. The CDR3 extends over 11 amino acids. The chain's CDR3 is CASGSGDRLFF. CDR3 DNA: TGTGCCAGCGGCTCCGGGGACAGGTTGTTCTTC.

The J gene is TRBJ2-7, the V gene TRBV5-1, with TRBD2 matching over 11 bases. Germline values: CDR1 SGHRS, CDR2 YFSETQ. This CDR3 is built from 15 residues. With V trimmed by 5 bases and J by 3 bases, 7 bases remained unmatched. CDR3 bases: TGCGCCAGCAGAACGACTAGCGGGGCACACTACGAGCAGTACTTC. As protein: CASRTTSGAHYEQYF.

This clone is a singleton in its sample. CDR3 coding DNA: TGTGCCAGCAGCTTGTTAGAGGGTTGGACCTACGAGCAGTACTTC. Translation gives CASSLLEGWTYEQYF. This sequence joins TRBV5-6 and TRBJ2-5, with D perhaps TRBD2 (5 bases). The end of the DNA is better explained by TRBJ2-7, so the J call may be wrong. Per the germline V gene, CDR1 is SGHDT and CDR2 is YYEEEE. There are 15 residues in the CDR3.

The V call is TRBV7-2, the J call TRBJ2-1; D is unresolved. Germline CDR1 reads SGHTA; CDR2 reads FQGNSA. Trimming took 3 bases from V and 9 from J, leaving 9 bases between them. CDR3 size: 12 residues. CDR3 residues: CASSFIPGEQFF. CDR3 DNA sequence: TGTGCCAGCAGCTTCATTCCCGGTGAGCAGTTCTTC. Variable domain in full (rest from reference TRBV7-2 and TRBJ2-1): GAGVSQSPSNKVTEKGKDVELRCDPISGHTALYWYRQSLGQGLEFLIYFQGNSAPDKSGLPSDRFSAERTGGSVSTLTIQRTQQEDSAVYLCASSFIPGEQFFGPGTRLTVL.

The V call is TRBV2, the J call TRBJ1-4; D possibly corresponds to TRBD1 (6 bases). Germline-derived CDR1 and CDR2 are SNHLY and FYNNEI. This CDR3 has 14 residues. Between the trimmed V and J ends, which lost 7 bases and 8 bases, there was a span of 17 bases. The CDR3 spells CASNLQGTGEKLFF. Here the CDR3 DNA reads TGTGCCAGCAACCTACAGGGAACGGGGGAAAAACTGTTTTTT. Looking up the rest from reference TRBV2 and TRBJ1-4 gives the full variable domain: EPEVTQTPSHQVTQMGQEVILRCVPISNHLYFYWYRQILGQKVEFLVSFYNNEISEKSEIFDDQFSVERPDGSNFTLKIRSTKLEDSAMYFCASNLQGTGEKLFFGSGTQLSVL.